This T cell receptor (beta chain) was sequenced for a study of blood T cell repertoires in COVID-19. TCRdb's copy holds only in-frame clones and misses some; the assay was immunoSEQ multiplex PCR. Of over 200,000 clones detected, around 82% appear once; the ten largest clones hold more than 6.5%. The CDR3 sequence is 17 residues long. CDR1 MRHNA and CDR2 SNTAGT come from the germline V gene. V was pared by 2 bases and J by 7 bases, with 21 bases between. The chain is built from TRBV6-4 and TRBJ1-5, with a weak D call TRBD1 (6 bases). The source is a man between 35 and 55 years old with active or convalescent COVID-19. Specimen: peripheral blood. The CDR3 DNA reads TGTGCCAGCAGTGACCCGCACCCTGACAGGTCCAGGCAGCCCCAGCATTTT. Encoded protein: CASSDPHPDRSRQPQHF.